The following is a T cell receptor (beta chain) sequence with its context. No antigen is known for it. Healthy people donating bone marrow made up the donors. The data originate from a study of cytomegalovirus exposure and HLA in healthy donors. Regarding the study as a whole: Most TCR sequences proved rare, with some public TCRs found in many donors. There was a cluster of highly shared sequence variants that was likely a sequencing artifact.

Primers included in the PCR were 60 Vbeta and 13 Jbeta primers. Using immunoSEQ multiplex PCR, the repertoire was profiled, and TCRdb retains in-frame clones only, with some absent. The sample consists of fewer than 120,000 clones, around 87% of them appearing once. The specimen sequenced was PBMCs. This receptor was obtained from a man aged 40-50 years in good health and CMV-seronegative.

The CDR3: CASSLRGGARGEQFF. Here the CDR3 DNA reads TGTGCCAGCAGCTTAAGGGGCGGGGCCCGAGGTGAGCAGTTCTTC. This sequence joins TRBV7-2 and TRBJ2-1; TRBD2 is a possible D gene (6 bases). The V end was cut by 2 bases, the J end by 9 bases, with 17 bases between. The CDR3 totals 15 residues. CDR1 and CDR2 (germline): SGHTA, FQGNSA. The full variable domain, its missing parts supplied by reference TRBV7-2 and TRBJ2-1, is GAGVSQSPSNKVTEKGKDVELRCDPISGHTALYWYRQSLGQGLEFLIYFQGNSAPDKSGLPSDRFSAERTGGSVSTLTIQRTQQEDSAVYLCASSLRGGARGEQFFGPGTRLTVL.